The clone carrying this T cell receptor beta chain came up a few times. A junction end diverges from the germline sequence, so it may reflect a read error. Alongside a J-beta primer mix, a sample-barcoded 5' primer served in a second PCR lasting roughly 7 to 12 cycles. TCRdb independently ran MiXCR on the 5' RACE reads; one entry per CDR3 protein. The table lists roughly 700,000 distinct CDR3 sequences, approximately 25% of them singletons. These data belong to a study of blood T cells in healthy people across ages. The CDR3 has 15 residues. Germline V gives CDR1 SGHAT, CDR2 FQNNGV. This sample also appeared in a second study, on T cells of mothers and their children. From that paper: Slightly higher but non-significant overlap marked related mother-child pairs versus unrelated pairs.

The sequenced sample consisted of blood. The TCR was taken from a boy aged 10-17 years in good health. The chain is built from TRBV11-2 and TRBJ2-7; 7 bases fit TRBD1. Here the CDR3 reads CASSYQTGPSYERYF. Here the CDR3 DNA reads TGTGCCAGCAGCTACCAGACAGGGCCATCCTACGAGCGGTACTTC.